These 18 T cell receptor beta chains were sequenced from one sample in a study of cytomegalovirus exposure and HLA in healthy donors. Sequencing was performed with immunoSEQ multiplex PCR; in TCRdb, only in-frame clones are kept and a portion is missing. The top ten hold 20% to 25% of the sample, which has about 150,000 clones, approximately 86% seen once. The sequenced sample was PBMCs. All receptors come from a man aged 18 to 35 in good health and CMV-seropositive.

J is TRBJ2-7 and V is TRBV27; TRBD1 matches 12 bases. The germline gives CDR1 MNHEY, CDR2 SMNVEV (reference sequence). Trimming cost V 5 bases and J 6 bases; bases outside gene matches: 5. The CDR3 is made up of 14 amino acids. CDR3 sequence reads: CASSQGQGAGEQYF. The CDR3 DNA sequence: TGTGCCAGCAGTCAGGGACAGGGGGCGGGCGAGCAGTACTTC.

The chain recombines TRBV9 with TRBJ2-7; TRBD1 matches 10 bases. The CDR3 sequence is 16 residues long. CDR1 and CDR2 (germline): SGDLS, YYNGEE. With V trimmed by 0 bases and J by 1 base, 4 bases remained unmatched. The CDR3 DNA sequence: TGTGCCAGCAGCGTAGACGGGACAGGGGTTTCCTACGAGCAGTACTTC. This translates into CASSVDGTGVSYEQYF. Looking up the rest from reference TRBV9 and TRBJ2-7 gives the full variable domain: DSGVTQTPKHLITATGQRVTLRCSPRSGDLSVYWYQQSLDQGLQFLIQYYNGEERAKGNILERFSAQQFPDLHSELNLSSLELGDSALYFCASSVDGTGVSYEQYFGPGTRLTVT.

The rearrangement uses TRBV19 and TRBJ2-7, with 10 nucleotides matching TRBD1. Germline trimming cut 3 bases from V and 7 bases from J; bases unmatched to any gene: 6. CDR1 is LNHDA and CDR2 is SQIVND in the germline V gene (reference sequence). There are 14 residues in the CDR3. CDR3 residues: CASSIGTGVREQYF. DNA of the CDR3: TGTGCCAGTAGTATCGGGACAGGGGTTCGGGAGCAGTACTTC.

This clone was recorded a few times. The chain employs TRBV7-6 and TRBJ2-5; D uncertain. This CDR3 is 12 amino acids long. Trimming shortened V by 0 bases and J by 5 bases, and 4 bases separated the two germline ends. From germline, CDR1 is SGHVS and CDR2 FNYEAQ. The CDR3 protein is CASSLAQETQYF. CDR3 bases: TGTGCCAGCAGCTTAGCGCAGGAGACCCAGTACTTC.

The rearrangement links TRBV10-2 to TRBJ2-1; D ambiguous. CDR3 length: 12 amino acids. Germline-derived CDR1 and CDR2 are WSHSY and SAAADI. Trimming cost V 6 bases and J 7 bases, with 10 bases left between them. CDR3 sequence: CASRSDWNEQFF. The CDR3 DNA follows: TGCGCCAGCAGGAGTGACTGGAATGAGCAGTTCTTC.

This rearrangement joins TRBV4-1 to TRBJ1-2; no firm D call. Germline V CDR1 and CDR2: MGHRA, YSYEKL. V was trimmed by 3 bases and J by 4 bases, leaving 12 bases between them. CDR3 length equals 14 residues. CDR3 sequence (DNA): TGCGCCAGCAGCCACTCCGACGGAGCCTATGGCTACACCTTC. Translation gives CASSHSDGAYGYTF.

V and J are TRBV28 and TRBJ2-7; 9 bases are shared with TRBD1. The CDR3 is 15 residues long. Per germline, CDR1 MDHEN and CDR2 SYDVKM. V lost 3 bases and J lost 4; bases outside the gene matches: 7. This CDR3 is CASSFPGTGLYEQYF. CDR3 bases: TGTGCCAGCAGTTTCCCCGGGACAGGGCTATACGAGCAGTACTTC.

This chain links TRBV5-6 with TRBJ2-2; 8 bases are shared with TRBD1. The germline V gene has CDR1 SGHDT and CDR2 YYEEEE. The CDR3 is 16 residues long. V lost 4 bases and J lost 6; bases outside the gene matches: 11. The CDR3 DNA is TGTGCCAGCAGCACGTACCTGGGACAGGAAGCCGGGGAGCTGTTTTTT. Translated, it gives CASSTYLGQEAGELFF. The variable domain in full, completed from reference TRBV5-6 and TRBJ2-2, reads DAGVTQSPTHLIKTRGQQVTLRCSPKSGHDTVSWYQQALGQGPQFIFQYYEEEERQRGNFPDRFSGHQFPNYSSELNVNALLLGDSALYLCASSTYLGQEAGELFFGEGSRLTVL.

This clone was counted a few times. V and J are TRBV5-1 and TRBJ2-7; D gene ambiguous. V dropped 3 bases and J dropped 7 bases, with 8 bases sitting between them. CDR3 length equals 11 residues. Germline V gives CDR1 SGHRS, CDR2 YFSETQ. CDR3 nucleotide sequence: TGCGCCAGCAGCTCATCTAAGGAGCAGTACTTC. Translating gives CASSSSKEQYF.

The chain carries TRBV6-5 and TRBJ1-3; D is unresolved. V gave up 2 bases and J gave up 0 bases, with 8 bases separating them. The V gene's germline CDR1 is MNHEY and CDR2 SVGAGI. CDR3 size: 15 residues. CDR3 residues: CASSYDRFSGNTIYF. CDR3 bases: TGTGCCAGCAGTTACGATCGGTTCTCTGGAAACACCATATATTTT.

The J gene is TRBJ2-7, the V gene TRBV5-6; possible D gene TRBD1, 5 bases. Trimming shortened V by 7 bases and J by 4 bases, and 15 bases separated the two germline ends. Germline CDR1 reads SGHDT; CDR2 reads YYEEEE. CDR3 size: 13 residues. In DNA form, the CDR3 reads TGTGCCAGCCAAGGGCAGGGCAGGTACGAGCAGTACTTC. It is translated as CASQGQGRYEQYF.

The chain has TRBV4-3 and TRBJ2-1; the D is unclear. The V end lost 6 bases, the J end lost 0 bases, and 12 bases lay between the germline ends. The CDR3 extends over 15 amino acids. Germline CDR1 is LGHNA and CDR2 is YSLEER. The CDR3 bases are TGCGCCAGCAGTCATGGAGTGCACTCCTACAATGAGCAGTTCTTC. It yields the protein CASSHGVHSYNEQFF.

This clone has only one observation. The V gene is TRBV4-3, the J gene TRBJ2-1; the match to TRBD2 covers 14 bases. The CDR3 consists of 17 residues. The trim removed 1 base at V and 2 bases at J, leaving 1 base unmatched. CDR1 and CDR2 from the germline V gene are LGHNA and YSLEER. CDR3 DNA: TGCGCCAGCAGCCAAGGACTAGCGGGGGGGGCCTACAATGAGCAGTTCTTC. It is translated as CASSQGLAGGAYNEQFF.

For this clone: A junction end diverges from the germline sequence, so it may reflect a read error. The V call is TRBV5-1, the J call TRBJ2-1; 14 nucleotides agree with TRBD2. The CDR3 has 15 residues. The germline V gene has CDR1 SGHRS and CDR2 YFSETQ. This CDR3 reads CASSPRLATSGGAIF. The CDR3, as DNA: TGCGCCAGCAGCCCTCGACTCGCGACTAGCGGGGGGGCGATCTTC.

Notes on this clone: This specimen includes other DNA sequences encoding the same CDR3. This chain uses TRBV27 with TRBJ2-1; 11 bases fit TRBD2. Germline trimming cut 2 bases from V and 3 bases from J; bases unmatched to any gene: 0. The CDR3 contains 15 residues. Germline loops: CDR1 MNHEY, CDR2 SMNVEV (reference sequence). For the CDR3, the DNA is TGTGCCAGCAGTTTAGGGACTAGCGGCTACAATGAGCAGTTCTTC. Protein sequence: CASSLGTSGYNEQFF.

V and J are TRBV4-2 and TRBJ2-3; TRBD2 might be the D (6 bases). Germline assignment: CDR1 LGHNA and CDR2 YNFKEQ. This CDR3 spans 15 amino acids. V was pared by 4 bases and J by 4 bases, with 15 bases between. In DNA form, the CDR3 reads TGTGCCAGCAGCCCACTCGGGGGTTCCCCAGATACGCAGTATTTT. Encoded protein: CASSPLGGSPDTQYF.

In DNA, the CDR3 is TGTGCCAGCAGCTTAGCGCTCGCGGGAGTAGCAGATACGCAGTATTTT. Translated: CASSLALAGVADTQYF. The chain employs TRBV11-2 and TRBJ2-3; 7 nucleotides agree with TRBD2. The germline gives CDR1 SGHAT, CDR2 FQNNGV. This CDR3 spans 16 amino acids. The V segment lost 1 base and the J segment 4 bases; nucleotides outside the gene matches: 8.

The chain is built from TRBV6-6 and TRBJ1-1; no definite D call. The CDR3 has 15 residues. Germline CDR1 and CDR2: MNHNY and SVGAGI (reference sequence). V lost 5 bases, J lost 2 bases, and 15 bases lay in between. This chain's CDR3 is CASSPEAGGNTEAFF. The CDR3 bases are TGTGCCAGCAGTCCCGAGGCGGGCGGTAACACTGAAGCTTTCTTT.